Listed below are T cell receptor beta chains from one sample, sequenced in a study of blood T cell repertoires in COVID-19. The assay was immunoSEQ multiplex PCR, and TCRdb's table has in-frame clones only and misses some. The sample has 120,000 to 150,000 clones, approximately 88% seen once; the top ten hold around 26%. Sequenced material: peripheral blood. Receptors were obtained from a human donor in a cohort sampled during active COVID-19. Both conserved end residues are part of each CDR3. D genes are given only for firm matches. Only part of the rows carry a size: once, few, many, or a class if the clone is expanded.

J gene | clone size | D gene | V gene | CDR3 protein | CDR3 DNA
TRBJ2-1 | once | . | TRBV7-8 | CASSLVRGSYNEQFF | TGTGCCAGCAGCTTAGTCAGGGGTTCCTACAATGAGCAGTTCTTC
TRBJ2-1 | . | . | TRBV9 | CASSVGPGGNEQFF | TGTGCCAGCAGCGTAGGGCCCGGGGGCAATGAGCAGTTCTTC
TRBJ2-1 | . | TRBD2 | TRBV7-9 | CASSFRTSGYNEQFF | TGTGCCAGCAGCTTCCGGACTAGCGGATACAATGAGCAGTTCTTC
TRBJ2-7 | . | . | TRBV30 | CAWSVLDSYEQYF | TGTGCCTGGAGTGTTTTGGACAGCTACGAGCAGTACTTC
TRBJ2-7 | . | . | TRBV5-1 | CASSLVGLYEQYF | TGCGCCAGCAGCTTGGTTGGCCTCTACGAGCAGTACTTC
TRBJ2-3 | . | . | TRBV13 | CASSSGRRGATDTQYF | TGTGCCAGCAGCTCTGGGCGCCGGGGGGCCACAGATACGCAGTATTTT
TRBJ2-3 | . | TRBD2 | TRBV25-1 | CASSDSGGITDTQYF | TGTGCCAGCAGTGACAGCGGGGGAATCACAGATACGCAGTATTTT
TRBJ1-5 | . | . | TRBV6-5 | CASSSHDIYQPQHF | TGTGCCAGCAGTTCTCACGACATTTATCAGCCCCAGCATTTT
TRBJ2-2 | . | . | TRBV6-5 | CASSYPGANTGELFF | TGTGCCAGCAGTTATCCGGGGGCGAACACCGGGGAGCTGTTTTTT
TRBJ2-5 | . | . | TRBV6-5 | CASSRAGETQYF | TGTGCCAGCAGTAGGGCGGGGGAGACCCAGTACTTC
TRBJ2-1 | . | TRBD2 | TRBV6-2/TRBV6-3 | CASSYSIAGGSEQFF | TGTGCCAGCAGTTACTCGATCGCGGGGGGTAGTGAGCAGTTCTTC
TRBJ2-7 | . | . | TRBV6-2/TRBV6-3 | CASSWANYYEQYF | TGTGCCAGCAGTTGGGCCAATTACTACGAGCAGTACTTC
TRBJ1-2 | . | . | TRBV4-2 | CASSQEGQSYGYTF | TGTGCCAGCAGCCAGGAAGGACAGAGCTATGGCTACACCTTC
TRBJ2-2 | . | TRBD1 | TRBV5-1 | CASSFGQGYTGELFF | TGCGCCAGCAGCTTTGGACAGGGGTACACCGGGGAGCTGTTTTTT
TRBJ1-4 | . | . | TRBV3-1/TRBV3-2 | CASSQAGADEKLFF | TGTGCCAGCAGCCAAGCAGGGGCTGATGAAAAACTGTTTTTT
TRBJ2-2 | few | . | TRBV7-9 | CASSLASGAGELFF | TGTGCCAGCAGCTTAGCCTCGGGGGCCGGGGAGCTGTTTTTT
TRBJ2-3 | few | TRBD1 | TRBV14 | CASSHATGFTDTQYF | TGTGCCAGCAGCCACGCGACAGGGTTTACAGATACGCAGTATTTT
TRBJ2-3 | . | TRBD2 | TRBV24-1 | CATSDYTGGLADTQYF | TGTGCCACCAGTGATTATACGGGGGGGCTCGCAGATACGCAGTATTTT
TRBJ2-7 | . | TRBD2 | TRBV7-9 | CASTLAGGQYEQYF | TGTGCCAGTACTTTAGCGGGGGGGCAGTACGAGCAGTACTTC
TRBJ2-5 | . | TRBD2 | TRBV5-1 | CASRWTSGEETQYF | TGCGCCAGCCGCTGGACTAGCGGAGAAGAGACCCAGTACTTC
TRBJ1-5 | . | . | TRBV5-1 | CASSPEGMNQPQHF | TGCGCCAGCAGCCCGGAGGGAATGAATCAGCCCCAGCATTTT
TRBJ1-2 | . | . | TRBV2 | CASSTGNYGYTF | TGTGCCAGCAGTACCGGGAACTATGGCTACACCTTC
TRBJ2-7 | . | TRBD2 | TRBV15 | CATSRDSGGAFKNRYEQYF | TGTGCCACCAGCAGAGATAGCGGGGGGGCCTTTAAGAATCGGTACGAGCAGTACTTC
TRBJ2-2 | once | . | TRBV2 | CASSRDSTGELFF | TGTGCCAGCAGTCGAGACAGCACCGGGGAGCTGTTTTTT
TRBJ1-2 | . | . | TRBV29-1 | CSVVGRGGVIDYGYTF | TGCAGCGTTGTTGGCAGGGGAGGGGTGATAGACTATGGCTACACCTTC
TRBJ2-7 | . | . | TRBV6-4 | CASSEQQNEQYF | TGTGCCAGCAGTGAACAACAAAACGAGCAGTACTTC
TRBJ2-7 | . | TRBD1 | TRBV7-2 | CASSFGQGAVYEQYF | TGTGCCAGCAGCTTCGGACAGGGGGCTGTCTACGAGCAGTACTTC
TRBJ2-1 | . | . | TRBV4-2 | CASSQDMSSYNEQFF | TGTGCCAGCAGCCAAGATATGAGCTCCTACAATGAGCAGTTCTTC
TRBJ2-1 | . | TRBD1 | TRBV5-6 | CASRFGTGGNEQFF | TGTGCCAGCAGATTCGGGACAGGGGGCAATGAGCAGTTCTTC
TRBJ1-3 | . | . | TRBV6-6 | CASSTPPRSGNTIYF | TGTGCCAGCAGTACCCCCCCGCGGTCTGGAAACACCATATATTTT
TRBJ2-7 | . | TRBD1 | TRBV30 | CAWSVTGPYEQYF | TGTGCCTGGAGTGTGACAGGGCCCTACGAGCAGTACTTC
TRBJ1-2 | . | . | TRBV5-8 | CASSFSYTF | TGTGCCAGCAGCTTTAGCTACACCTTC
TRBJ1-5 | few | . | TRBV30 | CAWSTGTPNQPQHF | TGTGCCTGGAGTACCGGGACACCCAATCAGCCCCAGCATTTT
TRBJ1-2 | . | . | TRBV19 | CASSTGGLNYGYTF | TGTGCCAGTAGTACTGGGGGGTTGAACTATGGCTACACCTTC
TRBJ2-1 | . | . | TRBV12-3/TRBV12-4 | CASSLAAGREQFF | TGTGCCAGCAGTTTAGCCGCGGGGAGGGAGCAGTTCTTC
TRBJ1-1 | . | TRBD1 | TRBV7-2 | CASSAWDRGDTEAFF | TGTGCCAGCAGCGCTTGGGACAGGGGGGACACTGAAGCTTTCTTT
TRBJ2-2 | . | TRBD1 | TRBV9 | CASSSRTGEAGELFF | TGTGCCAGCAGCTCCCGGACAGGGGAGGCCGGGGAGCTGTTTTTT
TRBJ1-1 | . | . | TRBV12-3/TRBV12-4 | CASSPSRREAFF | TGTGCCAGCAGCCCCTCCCGGAGGGAAGCTTTCTTT
TRBJ1-1 | once | . | TRBV6-5 | CASATGFSNTEAFF | TGTGCCAGCGCCACAGGGTTTTCGAACACTGAAGCTTTCTTT
TRBJ1-2 | . | . | TRBV7-2 | CASSSLAGEGYTF | TGTGCCAGCAGCTCCCTCGCGGGGGAGGGCTACACCTTC
TRBJ2-1 | . | TRBD2 | TRBV5-4 | CASSLGSGGPFNEQFF | TGTGCCAGCAGCTTAGGGAGCGGGGGGCCGTTCAATGAGCAGTTCTTC
TRBJ1-1 | . | . | TRBV4-1 | CASSPQLITGAAFF | TGCGCCAGCAGCCCGCAATTAATTACAGGAGCGGCTTTCTTT